This TCR beta chain comes out of a study of graft-versus-host responses after intestinal transplantation. This CDR3 has 12 amino acids. Germline V gives CDR1 SGHTS, CDR2 YDEGEE. V shed 0 bases and J 15 bases; nucleotides not matched to a gene: 3. Using immunoSEQ multiplex PCR, the repertoire was profiled, and TCRdb retains in-frame clones only, with some absent. The sample holds about 71,000 clones, about 94% seen once. With respect to this clone: Its cognate antigen is unknown.

Points from the study as a whole: Detected in recipient marrow were GvH clones, some of which were first observed in ileum or blood.

The input for sequencing was unstimulated CD8+ T cells sorted from spleen or lymph node cells, taken before intestinal transplant. This clonotype was sampled from a human donor who received an intestinal transplant. The chain links TRBV5-8 to TRBJ2-3; 11 bases align to TRBD2. CDR3 in amino acids: CASSLVLAGGYF. CDR3 nucleotide sequence: TGTGCCAGCAGCTTGGTTCTAGCGGGAGGTTATTTT.